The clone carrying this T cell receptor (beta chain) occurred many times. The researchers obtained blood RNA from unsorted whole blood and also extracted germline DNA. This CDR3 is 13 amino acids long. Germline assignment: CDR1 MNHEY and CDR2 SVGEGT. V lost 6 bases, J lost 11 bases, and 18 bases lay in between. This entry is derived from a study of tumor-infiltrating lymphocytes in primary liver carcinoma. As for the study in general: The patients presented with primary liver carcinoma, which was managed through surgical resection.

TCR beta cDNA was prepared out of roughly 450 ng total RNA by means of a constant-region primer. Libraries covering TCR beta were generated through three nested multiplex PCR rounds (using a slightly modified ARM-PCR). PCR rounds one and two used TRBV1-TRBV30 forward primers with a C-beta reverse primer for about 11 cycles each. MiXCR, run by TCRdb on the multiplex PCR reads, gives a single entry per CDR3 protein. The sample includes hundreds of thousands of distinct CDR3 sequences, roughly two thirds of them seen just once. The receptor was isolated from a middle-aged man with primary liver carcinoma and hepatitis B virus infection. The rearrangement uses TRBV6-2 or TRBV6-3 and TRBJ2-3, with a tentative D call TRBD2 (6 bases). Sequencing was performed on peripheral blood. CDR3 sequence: CASSPMRDGRQYF. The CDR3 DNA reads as TGTGCCAGCAGCCCCATGCGGGACGGACGGCAGTATTTT.